This T cell receptor beta chain was identified during a study of identifying expanded T cells in peripheral blood. Study-wide points: Across healthy donors, higher total template counts meant significantly greater approximately 2-week count variance. About 1.2 clones differed between technical replicates, versus around 15 and 19 over time.

With regard to this clone: Its antigen is unknown.

No infections or other immune events were documented during collection. After removal of 6 bases from V and 5 bases from J, the junction contained 9 bases not matched to a gene. The germline gives CDR1 MNHEY, CDR2 SMNVEV (reference sequence). This CDR3 has 14 amino acids. The table came from immunoSEQ multiplex PCR; TCRdb's copy has only in-frame clones and leaves some out. The sample shows 90,000 to 100,000 clones, approximately 91% of them seen only once. Material: blood. This chain joins TRBV27 and TRBJ2-7; the match to TRBD2 covers 8 bases. The TCR comes from a person aged 18-69 years in good health. CDR3 DNA: TGTGCCAGCAGCTTTACGGGGGGGCATCACGAGCAGTACTTC. Translating it yields CASSFTGGHHEQYF.